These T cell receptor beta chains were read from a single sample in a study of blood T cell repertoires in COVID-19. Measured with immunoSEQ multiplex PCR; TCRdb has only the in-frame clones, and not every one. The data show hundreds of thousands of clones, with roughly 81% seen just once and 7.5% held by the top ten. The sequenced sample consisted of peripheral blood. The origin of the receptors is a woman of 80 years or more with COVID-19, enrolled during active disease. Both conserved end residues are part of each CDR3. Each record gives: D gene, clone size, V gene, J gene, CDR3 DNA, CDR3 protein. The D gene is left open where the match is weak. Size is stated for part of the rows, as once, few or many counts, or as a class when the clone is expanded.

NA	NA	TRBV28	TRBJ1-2	TGTGCCACAACCTCCGAACGGGGCTACACCTTC	CATTSERGYTF
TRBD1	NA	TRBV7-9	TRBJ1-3	TGTGCCAGCAGCCGGACAGGGTTTGGAAACACCATATATTTT	CASSRTGFGNTIYF
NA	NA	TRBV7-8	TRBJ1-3	TGTGCCAGCAGCTTAACAGGGTACGGAAACACCATATATTTT	CASSLTGYGNTIYF
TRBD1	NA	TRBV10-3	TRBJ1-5	TGTGCCACCAATCCGGGACAGGGTAGACAACAGCCCCAGCATTTT	CATNPGQGRQQPQHF
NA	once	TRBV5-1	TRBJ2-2	TGCGCCAGCACCCCGAGGCCGCGCGACGATGTCACCGGGGAGCTGTTTTTT	CASTPRPRDDVTGELFF
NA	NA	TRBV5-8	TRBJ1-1	TGTGCCAGCATGCGGTCCGCGAACACTGAAGCTTTCTTT	CASMRSANTEAFF
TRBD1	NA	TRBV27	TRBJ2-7	TGTGCCAGCAGTTTGATGGACAGGGGTCCACTCGAGCAGTACTTC	CASSLMDRGPLEQYF
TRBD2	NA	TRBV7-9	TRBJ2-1	TGTGCCAGCAGCCCCCCCCCGCGGGAGTTTAGCGGAAACAATGAGCAGTTCTTC	CASSPPPREFSGNNEQFF
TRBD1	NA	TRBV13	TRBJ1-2	TGTGCCAGCAGCTCCGACAGGGGCGGTGGCTACACCTTC	CASSSDRGGGYTF
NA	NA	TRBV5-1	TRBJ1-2	TGCGCCAGCAGCTTCGGCAAGGGGTCAGACTATGGCTACACCTTC	CASSFGKGSDYGYTF